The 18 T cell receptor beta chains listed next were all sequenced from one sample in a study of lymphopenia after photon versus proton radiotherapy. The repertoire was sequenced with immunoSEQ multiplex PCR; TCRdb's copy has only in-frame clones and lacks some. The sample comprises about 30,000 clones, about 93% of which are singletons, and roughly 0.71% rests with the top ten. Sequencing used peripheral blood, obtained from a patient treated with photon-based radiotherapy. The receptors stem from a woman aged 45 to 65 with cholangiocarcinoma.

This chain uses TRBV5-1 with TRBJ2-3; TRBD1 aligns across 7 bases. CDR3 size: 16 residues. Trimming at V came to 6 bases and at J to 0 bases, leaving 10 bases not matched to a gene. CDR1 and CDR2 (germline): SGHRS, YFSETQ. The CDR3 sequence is CASTTKGAPSTDTQYF. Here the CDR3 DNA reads TGCGCCAGCACCACAAAGGGGGCCCCTAGCACAGATACGCAGTATTTT.

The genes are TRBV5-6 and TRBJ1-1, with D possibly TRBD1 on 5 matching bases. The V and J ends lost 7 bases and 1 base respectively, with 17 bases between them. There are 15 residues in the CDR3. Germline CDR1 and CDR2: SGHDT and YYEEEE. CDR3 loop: CASSTRGQGNTEAFF. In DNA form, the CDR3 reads TGTGCCAGCTCAACTAGGGGCCAGGGGAACACTGAAGCTTTCTTT.

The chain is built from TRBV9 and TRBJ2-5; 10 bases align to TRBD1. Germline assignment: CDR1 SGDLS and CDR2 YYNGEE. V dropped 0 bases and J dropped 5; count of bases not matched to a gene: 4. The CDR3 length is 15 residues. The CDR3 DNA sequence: TGTGCCAGCAGCGTAGAGGACAGGGGGACGGAGACCCAGTACTTC. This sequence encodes CASSVEDRGTETQYF.

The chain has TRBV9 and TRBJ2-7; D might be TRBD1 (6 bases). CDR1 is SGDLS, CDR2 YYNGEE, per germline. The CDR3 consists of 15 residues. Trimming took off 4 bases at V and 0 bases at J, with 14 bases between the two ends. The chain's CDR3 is CASSPRTDNSYEQYF. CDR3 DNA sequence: TGTGCCAGCAGCCCCCGGACAGATAACTCCTACGAGCAGTACTTC.

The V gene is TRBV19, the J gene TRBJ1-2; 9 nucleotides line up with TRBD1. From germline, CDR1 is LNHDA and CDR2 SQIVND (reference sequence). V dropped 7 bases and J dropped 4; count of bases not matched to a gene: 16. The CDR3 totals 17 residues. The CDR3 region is CASKEGTGTVEGYGYTF. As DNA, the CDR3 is TGTGCCAGTAAGGAGGGGACAGGGACCGTCGAGGGCTATGGCTACACCTTC.

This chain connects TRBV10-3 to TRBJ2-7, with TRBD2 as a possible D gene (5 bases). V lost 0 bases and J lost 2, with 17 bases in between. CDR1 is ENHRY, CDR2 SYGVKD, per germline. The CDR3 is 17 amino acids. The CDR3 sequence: CAISESLWRAKTYEQYF. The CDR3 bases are TGTGCCATCAGTGAGTCGTTATGGCGGGCGAAGACCTACGAGCAGTACTTC.

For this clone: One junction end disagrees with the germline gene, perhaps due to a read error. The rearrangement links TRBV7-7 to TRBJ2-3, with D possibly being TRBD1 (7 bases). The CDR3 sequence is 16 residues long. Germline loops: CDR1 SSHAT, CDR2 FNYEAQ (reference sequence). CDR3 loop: CASSPGIGRGVSTQYF. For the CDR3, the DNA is TGTGCTAGCAGCCCCGGTATTGGCAGGGGGGTCAGTACGCAGTATTTT.

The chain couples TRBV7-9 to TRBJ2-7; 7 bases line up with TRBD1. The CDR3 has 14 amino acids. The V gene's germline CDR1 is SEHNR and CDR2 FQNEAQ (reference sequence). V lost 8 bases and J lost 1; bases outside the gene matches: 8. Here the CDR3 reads CASRPATGSYEQYF. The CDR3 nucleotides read TGTGCCAGCCGACCTGCGACAGGGTCCTACGAGCAGTACTTC.

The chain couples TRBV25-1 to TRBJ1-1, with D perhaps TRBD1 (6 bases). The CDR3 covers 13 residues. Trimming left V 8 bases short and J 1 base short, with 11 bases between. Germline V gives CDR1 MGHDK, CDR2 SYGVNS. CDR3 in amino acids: CASRDTSNTEAFF. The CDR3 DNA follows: TGTGCCAGCCGGGACACCTCGAACACTGAAGCTTTCTTT. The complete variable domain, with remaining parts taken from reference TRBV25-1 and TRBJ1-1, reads EADIYQTPRYLVIGTGKKITLECSQTMGHDKMYWYQQDPGMELHLIHYSYGVNSTEKGDLSSESTVSRIRTEHFPLTLESARPSHTSQYLCASRDTSNTEAFFGQGTRLTVV.

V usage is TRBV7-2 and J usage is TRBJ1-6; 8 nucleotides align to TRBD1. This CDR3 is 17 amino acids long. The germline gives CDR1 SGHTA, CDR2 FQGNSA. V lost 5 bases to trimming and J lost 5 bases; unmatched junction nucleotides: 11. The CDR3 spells CASSAPRTGLHNSPLHF. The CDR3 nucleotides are TGTGCCAGCAGCGCGCCTAGGACAGGGCTTCATAATTCACCCCTCCACTTT.

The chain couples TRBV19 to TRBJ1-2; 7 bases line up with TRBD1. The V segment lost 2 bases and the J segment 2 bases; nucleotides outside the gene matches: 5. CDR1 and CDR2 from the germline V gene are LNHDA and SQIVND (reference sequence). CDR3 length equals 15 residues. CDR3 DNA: TGTGCCAGTAGTATAAGCCCGGGACAGAACTATGGCTACACCTTC. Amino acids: CASSISPGQNYGYTF.

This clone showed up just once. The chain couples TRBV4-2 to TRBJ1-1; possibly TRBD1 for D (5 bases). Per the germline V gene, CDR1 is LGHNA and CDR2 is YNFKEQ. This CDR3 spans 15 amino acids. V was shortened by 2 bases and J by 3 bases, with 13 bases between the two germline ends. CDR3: CASSQTGTSDTEAFF. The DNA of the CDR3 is TGTGCCAGCAGCCAAACCGGGACTTCGGACACTGAAGCTTTCTTT.

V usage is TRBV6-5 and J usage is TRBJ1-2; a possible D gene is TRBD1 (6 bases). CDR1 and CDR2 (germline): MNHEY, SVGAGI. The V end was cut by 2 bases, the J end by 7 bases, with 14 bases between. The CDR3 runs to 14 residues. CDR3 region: CASSYAQGLGGYTF. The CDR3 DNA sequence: TGTGCCAGCAGTTACGCACAGGGTTTGGGTGGCTACACCTTC.

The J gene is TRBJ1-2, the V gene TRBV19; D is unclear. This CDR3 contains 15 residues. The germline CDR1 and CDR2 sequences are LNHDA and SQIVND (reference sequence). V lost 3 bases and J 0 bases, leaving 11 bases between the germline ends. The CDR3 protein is CASSMSETANYGYTF. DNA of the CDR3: TGTGCCAGTAGTATGTCGGAGACCGCTAACTATGGCTACACCTTC. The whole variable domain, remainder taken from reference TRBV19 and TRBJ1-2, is DGGITQSPKYLFRKEGQNVTLSCEQNLNHDAMYWYRQDPGQGLRLIYYSQIVNDFQKGDIAEGYSVSREKKESFPLTVTSAQKNPTAFYLCASSMSETANYGYTFGSGTRLTVV.

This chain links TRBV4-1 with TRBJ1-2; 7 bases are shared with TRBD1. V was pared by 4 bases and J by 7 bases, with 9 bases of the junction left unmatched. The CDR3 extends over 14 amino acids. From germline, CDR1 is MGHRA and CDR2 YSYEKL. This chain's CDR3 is CASSPADRVGGYTF. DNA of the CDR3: TGCGCCAGCAGCCCCGCCGACAGGGTTGGTGGCTACACCTTC.

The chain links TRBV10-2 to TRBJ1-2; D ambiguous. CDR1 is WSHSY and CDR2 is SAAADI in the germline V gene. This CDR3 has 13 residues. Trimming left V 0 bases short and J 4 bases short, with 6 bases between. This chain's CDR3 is CASSESGSYGYTF. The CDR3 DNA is TGCGCCAGCAGTGAGTCGGGGAGCTATGGCTACACCTTC.

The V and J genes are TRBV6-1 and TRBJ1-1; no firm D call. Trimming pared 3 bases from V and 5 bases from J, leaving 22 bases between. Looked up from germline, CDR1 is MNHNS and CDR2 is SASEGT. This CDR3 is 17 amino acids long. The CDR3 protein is CASSERSGGHSGTEAFF. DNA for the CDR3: TGTGCCAGCAGTGAGAGGAGCGGCGGGCACTCGGGGACTGAAGCTTTCTTT.

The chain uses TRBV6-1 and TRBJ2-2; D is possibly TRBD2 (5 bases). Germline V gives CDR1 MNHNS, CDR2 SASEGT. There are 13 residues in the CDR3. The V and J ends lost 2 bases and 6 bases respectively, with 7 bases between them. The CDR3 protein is CASSERGSGELFF. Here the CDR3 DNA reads TGTGCCAGCAGTGAAAGAGGGTCCGGGGAGCTGTTTTTT.